This TCR beta chain was documented in a study of blood T cell repertoires in COVID-19. This table comes from immunoSEQ multiplex PCR, and its TCRdb copy is limited to in-frame clones, with some not included. The table shows about 240,000 clones, with 85% to 90% occurring only once. CDR3 size: 14 residues. V lost 5 bases, J lost 9 bases, and 17 bases lay in between. Germline V lookup: CDR1 MDHEN, CDR2 SYDVKM. Sequenced sample: PBMCs or T cells enriched from blood (not recorded which). V and J are TRBV28 and TRBJ1-5; TRBD1 might be the D (6 bases). The sequence was obtained from a man between 40 and 49 years old who had recovered from COVID-19. CDR3 amino acids: CASSQDSSFPPQHF. For the CDR3, the DNA is TGTGCCAGCAGTCAGGACAGCTCTTTCCCGCCCCAGCATTTT.